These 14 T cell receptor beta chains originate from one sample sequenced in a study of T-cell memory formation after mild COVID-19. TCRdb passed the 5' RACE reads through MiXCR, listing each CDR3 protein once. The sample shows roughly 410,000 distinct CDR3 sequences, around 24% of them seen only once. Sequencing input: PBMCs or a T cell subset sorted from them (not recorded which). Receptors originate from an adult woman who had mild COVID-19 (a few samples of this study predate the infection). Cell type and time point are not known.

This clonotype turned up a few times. The CDR3 region has the DNA TGCGCCAGCAGCCAAGATTTGGCAGGGGGCGCACCCAAAAACATTCAGTACTTC. Its protein product is CASSQDLAGGAPKNIQYF. The V call is TRBV4-3, the J call TRBJ2-4; 8 bases line up with TRBD1. V dropped 0 bases and J dropped 2; count of bases not matched to a gene: 9. Germline values: CDR1 LGHNA, CDR2 YSLEER. The CDR3 loop spans 18 amino acids.

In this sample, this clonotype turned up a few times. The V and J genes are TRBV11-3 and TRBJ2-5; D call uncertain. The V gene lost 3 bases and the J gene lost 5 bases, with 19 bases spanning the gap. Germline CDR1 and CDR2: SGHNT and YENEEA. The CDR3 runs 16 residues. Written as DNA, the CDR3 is TGTGCCAGCAGCTTTGGAGTCGGAGTCATCGGCGAGACCCAGTACTTC. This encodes CASSFGVGVIGETQYF.

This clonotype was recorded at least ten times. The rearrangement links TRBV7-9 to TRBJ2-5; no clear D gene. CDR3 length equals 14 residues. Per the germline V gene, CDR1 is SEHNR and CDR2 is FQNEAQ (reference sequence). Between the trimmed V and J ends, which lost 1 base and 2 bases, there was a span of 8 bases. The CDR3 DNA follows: TGTGCCAGCAGCTTAGTTTCAGTGCAAGAGACCCAGTACTTC. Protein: CASSLVSVQETQYF.

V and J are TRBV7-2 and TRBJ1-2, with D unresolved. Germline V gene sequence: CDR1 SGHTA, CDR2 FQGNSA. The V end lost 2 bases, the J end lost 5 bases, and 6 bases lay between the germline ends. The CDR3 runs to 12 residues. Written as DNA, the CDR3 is TGTGCCAGCAGCTTAATGCCGTATGGCTACACCTTC. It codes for CASSLMPYGYTF.

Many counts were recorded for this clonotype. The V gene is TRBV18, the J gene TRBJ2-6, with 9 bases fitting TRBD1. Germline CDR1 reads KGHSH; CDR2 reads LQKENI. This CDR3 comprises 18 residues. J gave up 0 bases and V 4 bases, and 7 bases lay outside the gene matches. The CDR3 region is CASSLKTGGSSGANVLTF. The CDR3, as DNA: TGTGCCAGCTCACTTAAGACAGGGGGAAGCTCTGGGGCCAACGTCCTGACTTTC.

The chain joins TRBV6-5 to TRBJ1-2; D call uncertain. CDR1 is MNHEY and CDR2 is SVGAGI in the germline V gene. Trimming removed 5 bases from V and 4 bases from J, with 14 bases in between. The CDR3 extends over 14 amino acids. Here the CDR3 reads CASSPRTQVYGYTF. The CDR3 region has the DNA TGTGCCAGCAGTCCCCGAACCCAAGTCTATGGCTACACCTTC.

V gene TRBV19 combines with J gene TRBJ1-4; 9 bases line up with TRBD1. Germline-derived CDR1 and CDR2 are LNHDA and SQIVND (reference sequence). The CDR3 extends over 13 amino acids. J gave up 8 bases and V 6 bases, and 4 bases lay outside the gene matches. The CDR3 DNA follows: TGTGCCAGTAGGACAGGGGGGGGCGAAAAACTGTTTTTT. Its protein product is CASRTGGGEKLFF.

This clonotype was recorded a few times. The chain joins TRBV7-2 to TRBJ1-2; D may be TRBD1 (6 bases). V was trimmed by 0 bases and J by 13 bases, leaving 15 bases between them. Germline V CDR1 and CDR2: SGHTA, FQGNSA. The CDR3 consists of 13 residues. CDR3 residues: CASSLAYAQGFTF. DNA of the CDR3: TGTGCCAGCAGCTTAGCGTACGCCCAGGGGTTCACCTTC.

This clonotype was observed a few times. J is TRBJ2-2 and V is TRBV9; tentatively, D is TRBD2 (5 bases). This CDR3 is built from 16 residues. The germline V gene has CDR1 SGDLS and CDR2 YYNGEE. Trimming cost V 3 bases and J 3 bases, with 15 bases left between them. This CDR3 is CASSDRLGVDTGELFF. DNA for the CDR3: TGTGCCAGCAGCGACCGTCTGGGAGTCGACACCGGGGAGCTGTTTTTT.

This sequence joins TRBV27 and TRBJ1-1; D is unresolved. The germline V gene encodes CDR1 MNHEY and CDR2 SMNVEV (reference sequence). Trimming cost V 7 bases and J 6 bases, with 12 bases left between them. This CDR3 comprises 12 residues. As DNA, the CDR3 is TGTGCCAGCATGACCGGTAGTTCTGAAGCTTTCTTT. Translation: CASMTGSSEAFF.

The CDR3 loop reads CASSTGNSPLHF. CDR3 bases: TGCGCCAGCAGCACAGGGAATTCACCCCTCCACTTT. The V gene is TRBV5-1, the J gene TRBJ1-6; D is perhaps TRBD1 (6 bases). Trimming took 4 bases from V and 7 from J, leaving 6 bases between them. The germline gives CDR1 SGHRS, CDR2 YFSETQ. The CDR3 length is 12 residues.

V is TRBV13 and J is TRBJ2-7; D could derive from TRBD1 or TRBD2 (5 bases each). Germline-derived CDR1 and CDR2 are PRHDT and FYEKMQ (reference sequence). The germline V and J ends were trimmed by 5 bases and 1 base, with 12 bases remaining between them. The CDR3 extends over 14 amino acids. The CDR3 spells CASSIRDGSYEQYF. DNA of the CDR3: TGTGCCAGCAGCATCCGGGACGGATCCTACGAGCAGTACTTC.

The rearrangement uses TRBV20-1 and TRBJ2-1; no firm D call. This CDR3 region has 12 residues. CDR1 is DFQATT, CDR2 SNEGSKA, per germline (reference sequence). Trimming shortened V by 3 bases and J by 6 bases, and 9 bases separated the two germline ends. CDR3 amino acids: CSASRLTNEQFF. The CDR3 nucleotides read TGCAGTGCTAGCAGACTTACCAATGAGCAGTTCTTC.

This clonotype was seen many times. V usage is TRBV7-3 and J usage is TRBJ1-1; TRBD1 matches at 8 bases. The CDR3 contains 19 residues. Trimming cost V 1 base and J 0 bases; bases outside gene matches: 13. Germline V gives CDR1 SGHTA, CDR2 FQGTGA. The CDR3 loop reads CASSLNGRTGPPMNTEAFF. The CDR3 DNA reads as TGTGCCAGCAGCTTAAATGGGAGGACAGGGCCCCCTATGAACACTGAAGCTTTCTTT.